The T cell receptor beta chain described here comes from a study of CD8 T cells in ankylosing spondylitis. Study observations and caveats: Blood from ankylosing spondylitis patients appeared to carry a characteristic roughly 8-variant TCR beta motif.

TCRdb re-called the 5' RACE reads with MiXCR, one entry per CDR3 protein. The data contain about 440,000 distinct CDR3 sequences, under 20% of them seen just once; the ten biggest clones take up under 1.2%. V shed 4 bases and J shed 1 base, with 14 bases lying between them. This CDR3 has 14 residues. The V gene's germline CDR1 is DFQATT and CDR2 SNEGSKA (reference sequence). This clonotype has a handful of counts. Its matching antigen is unknown. The clonotype originates from a male donor with ankylosing spondylitis. Material for sequencing was blood, either unsorted or a sorted T cell fraction (not recorded which). V gene TRBV20-1 combines with J gene TRBJ2-7, with unresolved D. CDR3 residues: CSAKVGLRSYEQYF. The CDR3 DNA is TGCAGTGCTAAGGTAGGGCTTAGGTCCTACGAGCAGTACTTC.